The 5 T cell receptor beta chains presented below share a single source sample, sequenced in a study of blood T cell repertoires in COVID-19. Clones were read by immunoSEQ multiplex PCR, and TCRdb kept only the in-frame ones, dropping some. The sample has 230,000 or so clones, under 90% seen once; the top ten hold about 20%. Sample: peripheral blood. The origin of the receptors is a young man with active or convalescent COVID-19.

The chain has TRBV25-1 and TRBJ2-7; D possibly corresponds to TRBD2 (5 bases). In germline, CDR1 is MGHDK, CDR2 SYGVNS. This CDR3 has 12 amino acids. Here the CDR3 DNA reads TGTGTTGGACTGTCGGCCCCGTACGAGCAGTACTTC. Protein: CVGLSAPYEQYF.

This clone was recorded once. The CDR3 is CASSLYGRGGDEKLFF. The CDR3 nucleotides read TGTGCCAGCAGTTTATATGGGAGGGGAGGGGATGAAAAACTGTTTTTT. The chain employs TRBV27 and TRBJ1-4; possibly TRBD1 for D (5 bases). The CDR3 length is 16 residues. Per the germline V gene, CDR1 is MNHEY and CDR2 is SMNVEV (reference sequence). V was cut by 1 base and J by 6 bases, with 15 bases left in between. The complete variable domain, with remaining parts taken from reference TRBV27 and TRBJ1-4, reads EAQVTQNPRYLITVTGKKLTVTCSQNMNHEYMSWYRQDPGLGLRQIYYSMNVEVTDKGDVPEGYKVSRKEKRNFPLILESPSPNQTSLYFCASSLYGRGGDEKLFFGSGTQLSVL.

The V call is TRBV6-6, the J call TRBJ1-5, with TRBD1 matching over 7 bases. The germline gives CDR1 MNHNY, CDR2 SVGAGI (reference sequence). Trimming took 6 bases from V and 2 from J; bases not matched to a gene: 4. The length of the CDR3 is 14 residues. The CDR3 sequence: CASRNGQGNQPQHF. The CDR3 DNA is TGTGCCAGCAGGAACGGACAGGGCAATCAGCCCCAGCATTTT.

The gene calls are TRBV12-1 and TRBJ2-7; the D call of TRBD2 is as the table states it, not checked on the DNA. TRBV12-1 is labeled a pseudogene. The CDR3 length is 15 residues. The CDR3 DNA follows: TGTGCCAGCGGCTCAAACCCGGGAGGCCCCTACGAGCAGTACTTC. Its translation: CASGSNPGGPYEQYF.

V is TRBV7-9 and J is TRBJ2-1; 8 bases match TRBD1. This CDR3 is 13 amino acids long. From germline, CDR1 is SEHNR and CDR2 FQNEAQ (reference sequence). Trimming took 1 base from V and 10 from J; bases not matched to a gene: 3. This chain's CDR3 is CASSLGAGGEQFF. The CDR3 bases are TGTGCCAGCAGCTTAGGAGCAGGGGGCGAGCAGTTCTTC. The full variable domain, with the rest looked up from reference TRBV7-9 and TRBJ2-1, is DTGVSQNPRHKITKRGQNVTFRCDPISEHNRLYWYRQTLGQGPEFLTYFQNEAQLEKSRLLSDRFSAERPKGSFSTLEIQRTEQGDSAMYLCASSLGAGGEQFFGPGTRLTVL.